This record looks at one T cell receptor (beta chain) sequence and its context. The antigen is undetermined. J lost 4 bases, V lost 6 bases, and 9 bases had no gene match. From germline, CDR1 is SGDLS and CDR2 YYNGEE. CDR3 length: 15 amino acids. The entry originates in a study of molecular identifiers for immune sequencing clone quantification. Turning to the study itself: Five aliquots were made in replicates from the RNA of 20,000 or 100,000 naive CD8 cells, and four were sequenced.

Study results and caveats: Effector cells kept over 97% of their molecules in clones above 20 RNA copies, while naive cells kept under 1% there. Reports indicate spiked Jurkat TCR RNA from one cell could be found among about a million naive cells.

Previously published methods and listed TCR primers were used for the bulk TCR libraries. TCRdb reprocessed the PCR reads via MiXCR and lists one record per CDR3 protein. The sample has approximately 63,000 distinct CDR3 sequences; around 19% are singletons. This receptor was taken from a human donor in good health. Some libraries in this study had Jurkat cell RNA spiked in. The chain has TRBV9 and TRBJ2-1; 8 bases map to TRBD2. The sequenced sample consisted of naive CD8+ T cells from blood, with Jurkat cell RNA spiked in. Subset reported: FACS-sorted CD8+CD4-CCR7+CD45RA+ naive T cells. The CDR3 spells CASNPAGASYNEQFF. The CDR3 coding sequence is TGTGCCAGCAACCCAGCGGGAGCCAGTTACAATGAGCAGTTCTTC.